One and the same sample provided the 16 T cell receptor beta chains below, sequenced in a study of shared clonotypes between healthy human individuals. The assay was immunoSEQ multiplex PCR, and TCRdb's table has in-frame clones only and misses some. The table includes around 690,000 clones, less than 95% detected once. Sequencing was done on a sample of memory CD8+ T cells from PBMCs. Documented subset: CD45RO+ cells pooled with CCR7-negative TemRA cells. The receptors were gathered from a man between 18 and 29 years old in good health. Some clones in this sample may be carry-over from other donors' samples.

The chain couples TRBV6-1 to TRBJ2-1, with a possible D match to TRBD2 (5 bases). The CDR3 spans 15 residues. Trimming removed 6 bases from V and 2 bases from J, with 14 bases in between. Germline CDR1 MNHNS, CDR2 SASEGT. The CDR3 loop reads CASRTLAVTYNEQFF. As DNA, the CDR3 is TGTGCCAGCAGAACTCTAGCAGTAACCTACAATGAGCAGTTCTTC.

With respect to this clone: The same CDR3 can be traced to other DNA sequences in this sample. The J gene is TRBJ1-5, the V gene TRBV28; no clear D gene. V lost 1 base to trimming and J lost 6 bases, with 1 base between them. In germline, CDR1 is MDHEN, CDR2 SYDVKM. The CDR3 is made up of 11 amino acids. This chain's CDR3 is CASSLSQPQHF. Written as DNA, the CDR3 is TGTGCCAGCAGTTTATCTCAGCCCCAGCATTTT.

Only one count was recorded for this clone. CDR3 DNA sequence: TGTGCCAGCAGCCTCAGACTGGCAGATACGCAGTATTTT. Translation gives CASSLRLADTQYF. The gene calls are TRBV9 and TRBJ2-3; unclear D gene. CDR1 is SGDLS and CDR2 is YYNGEE in the germline V gene. This CDR3 contains 13 residues. Trimming stripped 4 bases from V and 4 bases from J, with 10 bases between.

Only one count was recorded for this clone. The chain uses TRBV10-3 and TRBJ2-7; 10 positions agree with TRBD1. CDR1 ENHRY and CDR2 SYGVKD come from the germline V gene. The V and J ends lost 6 bases and 2 bases, in that order; junction bases with no gene match: 4. The CDR3 runs 14 residues. The CDR3 region is CAISVGQGAYEQYF. CDR3 coding DNA: TGTGCCATCAGCGTAGGACAGGGGGCCTACGAGCAGTACTTC.

This clone was seen a single time. The chain is built from TRBV5-8 and TRBJ2-1; 7 bases line up with TRBD2. Looked up from germline, CDR1 is SGHTS and CDR2 is YDEGEE. The trim removed 4 bases at V and 8 bases at J, leaving 24 bases unmatched. The CDR3 has 19 residues. In DNA, the CDR3 is TGTGCCAGCAGCAGGGGTGACACCGTGGTGGGGCGGGAGAGTGATGAGCAGTTCTTC. Translated, it gives CASSRGDTVVGRESDEQFF.

This chain joins TRBV19 and TRBJ2-2; unclear D gene. This CDR3 has 13 residues. Trimming shortened V by 1 base and J by 3 bases, and 3 bases separated the two germline ends. Looked up from germline, CDR1 is LNHDA and CDR2 is SQIVND (reference sequence). The CDR3 protein is CASSIGDTGELFF. The CDR3 nucleotides are TGTGCCAGTAGTATAGGGGACACCGGGGAGCTGTTTTTT.

The J gene is TRBJ2-7, the V gene TRBV9; 8 nucleotides agree with TRBD2. CDR3 size: 16 residues. In germline, CDR1 is SGDLS, CDR2 YYNGEE. Trimming took 3 bases from V and 4 from J; bases not matched to a gene: 12. In nucleotides, the CDR3 is TGTGCCAGCAGCGCTGGGGTGGCTAGCGGGTCGTACGAGCAGTACTTC. Translated, it gives CASSAGVASGSYEQYF.

This clone was recorded once. CDR3 bases: TGCGCCAGCAGGAACTCTCGGGACAAAATATACGAGCAGTACTTC. Translating gives CASRNSRDKIYEQYF. This chain uses TRBV5-1 with TRBJ2-7; possibly TRBD1 for D (6 bases). Germline loops: CDR1 SGHRS, CDR2 YFSETQ. V was trimmed by 5 bases and J by 4 bases, leaving 19 bases between them. The CDR3 is 15 amino acids.

The genes are TRBV10-3 and TRBJ1-1; maybe TRBD1 (6 bases). Trimming removed 10 bases from V and 5 bases from J, with 11 bases in between. Germline V gives CDR1 ENHRY, CDR2 SYGVKD. The CDR3 is 11 amino acids. The CDR3 nucleotides read TGTGCCAGTAGGGGGGGGACTGAAGCTTTCTTT. Encoded protein: CASRGGTEAFF.

V and J are TRBV7-3 and TRBJ2-1; 8 bases align to TRBD1. This CDR3 has 14 residues. After removal of 5 bases from V and 6 bases from J, the junction contained 6 bases not matched to a gene. In germline, CDR1 is SGHTA, CDR2 FQGTGA. In DNA form, the CDR3 reads TGTGCCAGCAGCGATCGGGACAGGAGCAATGAGCAGTTCTTC. Its protein is CASSDRDRSNEQFF.

This clone was found a few times. The rearrangement joins TRBV5-4 to TRBJ1-1; 8 bases are a match to TRBD1. The CDR3 covers 14 residues. Germline CDR1 reads SGHNT; CDR2 reads YYREEE (reference sequence). J gave up 0 bases and V 5 bases, and 3 bases lay outside the gene matches. CDR3 in DNA: TGTGCCAGCAGGACAGGGGAATTGAACACTGAAGCTTTCTTT. This encodes CASRTGELNTEAFF.

Comments on this clone: The same CDR3 is also encoded by other DNA sequences in this sample. This chain joins TRBV27 and TRBJ2-1, with TRBD1 matching over 7 bases. The J segment lost 0 bases and the V segment lost 6 bases, leaving 5 bases of the junction unmatched. CDR3 length equals 15 residues. The germline V gene has CDR1 MNHEY and CDR2 SMNVEV (reference sequence). The CDR3: CASSPTGSSYNEQFF. The DNA of the CDR3 is TGTGCCAGCAGCCCGACAGGGAGCTCCTACAATGAGCAGTTCTTC.

CDR3 sequence reads: CASSFNSEKLFF. CDR3 sequence (DNA): TGTGCCAGCAGCTTCAATTCAGAAAAACTGTTTTTT. The gene calls are TRBV7-2 and TRBJ1-4; D remains unclear. The length of the CDR3 is 12 residues. Germline lookup yields CDR1 SGHTA and CDR2 FQGNSA. The V gene lost 3 bases and the J gene lost 8 bases, with 7 bases spanning the gap.

The chain links TRBV6-5 to TRBJ2-7; TRBD1 or TRBD2 may be the D gene (5 bases each). The CDR3 is 15 amino acids. V shed 6 bases and J shed 0 bases, with 15 bases lying between them. Germline CDR1 MNHEY, CDR2 SVGAGI. CDR3 sequence: CASREEAGSSYEQYF. The DNA for the CDR3 is TGTGCCAGCAGAGAGGAGGCAGGGAGCTCCTACGAGCAGTACTTC.

V usage is TRBV9 and J usage is TRBJ1-1; 7 bases map to TRBD1. There are 15 residues in the CDR3. Germline lookup yields CDR1 SGDLS and CDR2 YYNGEE. V dropped 5 bases and J dropped 0; count of bases not matched to a gene: 7. CDR3 coding DNA: TGTGCCAGCAGGGAAGGGGGCGGCATGAACACTGAAGCTTTCTTT. Translated, it gives CASREGGGMNTEAFF. Drawing the rest from reference TRBV9 and TRBJ1-1, the complete variable domain is DSGVTQTPKHLITATGQRVTLRCSPRSGDLSVYWYQQSLDQGLQFLIQYYNGEERAKGNILERFSAQQFPDLHSELNLSSLELGDSALYFCASREGGGMNTEAFFGQGTRLTVV.

This sequence joins TRBV7-6 and TRBJ2-7, with 7 bases aligning to TRBD1. Germline loops: CDR1 SGHVS, CDR2 FNYEAQ. There are 16 residues in the CDR3. Trimming removed 5 bases from V and 2 bases from J; junction bases left unmatched: 12. In DNA, the CDR3 is TGTGCCAGCAGCCTTCTTGGGGACAGAACGACCTACGAGCAGTACTTC. Protein product: CASSLLGDRTTYEQYF.